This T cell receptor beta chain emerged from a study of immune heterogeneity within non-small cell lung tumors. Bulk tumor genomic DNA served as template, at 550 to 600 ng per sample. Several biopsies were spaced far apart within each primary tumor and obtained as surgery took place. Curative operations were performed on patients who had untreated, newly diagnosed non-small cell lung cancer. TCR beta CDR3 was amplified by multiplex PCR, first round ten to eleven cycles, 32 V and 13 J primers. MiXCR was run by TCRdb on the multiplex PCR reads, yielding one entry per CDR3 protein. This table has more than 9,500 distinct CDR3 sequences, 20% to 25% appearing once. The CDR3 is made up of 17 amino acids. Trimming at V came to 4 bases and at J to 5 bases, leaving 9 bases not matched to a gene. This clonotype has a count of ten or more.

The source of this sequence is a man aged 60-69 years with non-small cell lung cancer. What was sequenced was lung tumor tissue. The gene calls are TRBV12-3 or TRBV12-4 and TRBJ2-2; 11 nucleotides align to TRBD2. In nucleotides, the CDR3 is TGTGCCAGCAGTTACCTAGCGGGAGGCCCCGGTACCGGGGAGCTGTTTTTT. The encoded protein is CASSYLAGGPGTGELFF.